This TCR beta chain derives from a study of T-cell memory formation after mild COVID-19. About the research overall: TCR clusters mostly belonged to single donors. General observations from the study: A second wave expanding day 15 to 37 was CD4+-biased; contracting clones were balanced.

V dropped 1 base and J dropped 1 base, with 20 bases sitting between them. Germline CDR1 reads SGHRS; CDR2 reads YFSETQ. The CDR3 covers 18 residues. From the 5' RACE reads, TCRdb called clonotypes with MiXCR, one entry per CDR3 protein. Here the sample spans 350,000 to 500,000 distinct CDR3 sequences, about 20% being singletons. This clonotype was observed a few times. Its antigen remains unknown. The chain uses TRBV5-1 and TRBJ1-1; tentatively, D is TRBD1 (6 bases). The sequence was collected from an adult woman who had mild COVID-19 (a few samples of this study predate the infection). Cell type and time point are not known. The specimen was PBMCs or a T cell subset sorted from them (not recorded which). The CDR3 nucleotides are TGCGCCAGCAGCTTGCGGTGGGGCATTTCAGGGGAGAACACTGAAGCTTTCTTT. Its translation is CASSLRWGISGENTEAFF.